The clone carrying this T cell receptor (beta chain) has at least ten counts. The antigen is not known. This specimen comes from a study of T-cell reconstitution after alpha-beta-depleted transplantation in children. General study results and limits: A year had passed since transplant, and T-cell counts and diversity by then came mostly from newly produced T cells. Recipient T cells and thymic progenitors that survived were the source of the high TCRbeta diversity seen at day 60 in some patients.

Germline CDR1 is DFQATT and CDR2 is SNEGSKA (reference sequence). The CDR3 runs to 13 residues. Trimming took 0 bases from V and 12 from J, leaving 15 bases between them. Unique molecular identifiers were incorporated during preparation of the TCRbeta library. TCRdb re-derived calls from the PCR reads in MiXCR, one entry per CDR3 protein. The table lists more than 100,000 distinct CDR3 sequences, approximately 22% of them singletons, with over 9.5% in the top ten. The chain is built from TRBV20-1 and TRBJ2-4, with D perhaps being TRBD1 or TRBD2 (5 bases each). This sample comprised PBMCs, mostly from graft donor cells, obtained 180 days after TCRalphabeta/CD19-depleted stem cell transplant. This sequence originates from a male patient aged 2-15 years who had a stem cell transplant for chronic granulomatous disease, so the T cells may come from the graft donor. CDR3 sequence: CSARDNRDRCQYF. CDR3 DNA: TGCAGTGCTAGAGATAACCGGGACCGATGTCAGTACTTC.